The entry below describes one T cell receptor (beta chain). This entry belongs to a study of shared clonotypes between healthy human individuals. At a deep level, the assay was run. Repertoires were generated with immunoSEQ multiplex PCR, while TCRdb's copy carries only in-frame clones and drops some. This table has some 2,500,000 clones, approximately 94% appearing once. V was clipped by 6 bases and J by 5 bases, with 13 bases between them. Germline V CDR1 and CDR2: SQVTM, ANQGSEA. This CDR3 is 12 amino acids long. The chain recombines TRBV29-1 with TRBJ1-1, with D uncertain. The sequence was obtained from a man aged 18 to 35 in good health. Some clones in this sample may be carry-over from other donors' samples. Specimen: naive CD4+ T cells from PBMCs. Documented subset: CD45RA+ positively selected. This CDR3 is CSVGLRETEAFF. DNA of the CDR3: TGCAGCGTGGGTTTGCGGGAAACTGAAGCTTTCTTT.